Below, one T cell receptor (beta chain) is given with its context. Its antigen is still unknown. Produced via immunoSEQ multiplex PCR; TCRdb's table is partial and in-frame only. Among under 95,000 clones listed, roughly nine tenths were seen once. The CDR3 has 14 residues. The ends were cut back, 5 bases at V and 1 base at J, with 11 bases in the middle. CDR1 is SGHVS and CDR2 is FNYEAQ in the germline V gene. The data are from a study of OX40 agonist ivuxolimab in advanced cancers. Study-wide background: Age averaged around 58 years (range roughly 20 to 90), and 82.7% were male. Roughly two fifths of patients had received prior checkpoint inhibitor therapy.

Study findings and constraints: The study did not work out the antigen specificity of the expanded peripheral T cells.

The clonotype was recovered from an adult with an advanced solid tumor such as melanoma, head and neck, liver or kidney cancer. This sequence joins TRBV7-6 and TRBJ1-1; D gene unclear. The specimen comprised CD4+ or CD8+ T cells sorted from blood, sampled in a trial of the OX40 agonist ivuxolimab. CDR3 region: CASSLDLTNTEAFF. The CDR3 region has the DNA TGTGCCAGCAGCCTCGACCTGACGAACACTGAAGCTTTCTTT.